This T cell receptor beta chain appears in the sequencing data of a study of response to subunit inactivated influenza vaccine. The table lists this clonotype with many counts. Germline V CDR1 and CDR2: SGHRS, YFSETQ. The CDR3 sequence is 13 residues long. With 3 bases removed from V and 5 bases from J, the gap between germline ends came to 9 bases. TCRdb reprocessed the RT-PCR reads via MiXCR and lists one record per CDR3 protein. Here the sample spans hundreds of thousands of distinct CDR3 sequences, 11% being singletons. These same records also appear under a second study, on T cells expressing NK-cell markers. That report notes: Generation of TCR beta cDNA was performed by 5'RACE template switching incorporating UMIs. Of the CD8+ T cell pool in about 6 donors, roughly 1.0-7.5% was accounted for by dominant NKG2C+ clonotypes.

The genes are TRBV5-1 and TRBJ2-1; D is unresolved. This clonotype was obtained from a man aged 45-60 years who received an inactivated influenza vaccine. The sample was PBMCs from blood, taken on the day of vaccination. The CDR3 DNA is TGCGCCAGCAGCTCTGCCAGAGACAATGAGCAGTTCTTC. Translating gives CASSSARDNEQFF.